The 2 T cell receptor beta chains in this list originate from one sample, sequenced in a study of vaccination and CD4 T cells after COVID-19. Sequencing of DNA taken from cultured CD4+ T cells relied on the Oncomine TCR Beta short-read assay. TCRdb itself ran the PCR reads through MiXCR, one entry per CDR3 protein. The table includes 5,000 to 6,000 distinct CDR3 sequences, approximately 48% detected once. Stated treatment: roughly 10-day PBMC culture with coronavirus spike peptide pools or control peptides (ViraFEST assay). No antigens are known for them. Source material: CD4+ T cells from blood, cultured in vitro. The receptor source for this set is a human donor who had recovered from COVID-19.

The chain has TRBV6-1 and TRBJ1-2; TRBD1 might be the D (6 bases). V was shortened by 1 base and J by 8 bases, with 14 bases between the two germline ends. Germline V gene data show CDR1 as MNHNS and CDR2 as SASEGT. The CDR3 contains 14 residues. CDR3 region: CASSEEWTALGYTF. CDR3 DNA: TGTGCCAGCAGTGAAGAGTGGACAGCACTCGGCTACACCTTC.

This chain connects TRBV4-1 to TRBJ2-3; either TRBD1 or TRBD2 may supply D (6 bases each). The CDR3 is made up of 17 amino acids. Trimming left V 1 base short and J 0 bases short, with 14 bases between. The V gene's germline CDR1 is MGHRA and CDR2 YSYEKL. The CDR3 here is CASSQGRVGGSTDTQYF. In DNA, the CDR3 is TGCGCCAGCAGCCAAGGCCGGGTAGGGGGGAGCACAGATACGCAGTATTTT.